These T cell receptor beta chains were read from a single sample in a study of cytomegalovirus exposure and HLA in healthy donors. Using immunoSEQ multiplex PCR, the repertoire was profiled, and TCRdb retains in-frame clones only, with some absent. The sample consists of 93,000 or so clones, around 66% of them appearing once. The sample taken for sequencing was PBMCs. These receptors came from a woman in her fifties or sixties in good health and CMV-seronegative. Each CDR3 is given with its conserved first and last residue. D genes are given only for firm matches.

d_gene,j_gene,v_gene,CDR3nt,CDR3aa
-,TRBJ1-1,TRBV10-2,TGCGCCAGCAGGAGGGGGTGGGCGGTTACGAACACTGAAGCTTTCTTT,CASRRGWAVTNTEAFF
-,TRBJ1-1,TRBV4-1,TGCGCCAGCAGCCAGCCGTTTCAGTTGAACACTGAAGCTTTCTTT,CASSQPFQLNTEAFF
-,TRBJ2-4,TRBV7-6,TGTGCCAGCAGCCCTACTGGGGAGCCCAAAAACATTCAGTACTTC,CASSPTGEPKNIQYF
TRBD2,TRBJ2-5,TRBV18,TGTGCCAGCTCACCACTTGCGGGAGGACTCCAAGAGACCCAGTACTTC,CASSPLAGGLQETQYF
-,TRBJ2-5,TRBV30,TGTGCCTGGAGTGAAGCGGAGACCCAGTACTTC,CAWSEAETQYF
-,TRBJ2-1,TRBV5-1,TGCGCCAGCAGCGTTCAACTTGGTGAGCAGTTCTTC,CASSVQLGEQFF
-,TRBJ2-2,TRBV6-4,TGTGCCAGCAGTTACTCAGGGGACACCGGGGAGCTGTTTTTT,CASSYSGDTGELFF
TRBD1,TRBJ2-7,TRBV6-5,TGTGCCAGCAGCACAGGGGTACCCTACGAGCAGTACTTC,CASSTGVPYEQYF
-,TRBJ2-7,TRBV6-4,TGTGCCAGCCTCCGCCCGACAGGTTCCACGGGCTACGAGCAGTACTTC,CASLRPTGSTGYEQYF
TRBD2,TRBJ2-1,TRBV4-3,TGCGCCAGCAGCCAAAGGACTAGCGGGAGGAAGGTGGGCAATGAGCAGTTCTTC,CASSQRTSGRKVGNEQFF